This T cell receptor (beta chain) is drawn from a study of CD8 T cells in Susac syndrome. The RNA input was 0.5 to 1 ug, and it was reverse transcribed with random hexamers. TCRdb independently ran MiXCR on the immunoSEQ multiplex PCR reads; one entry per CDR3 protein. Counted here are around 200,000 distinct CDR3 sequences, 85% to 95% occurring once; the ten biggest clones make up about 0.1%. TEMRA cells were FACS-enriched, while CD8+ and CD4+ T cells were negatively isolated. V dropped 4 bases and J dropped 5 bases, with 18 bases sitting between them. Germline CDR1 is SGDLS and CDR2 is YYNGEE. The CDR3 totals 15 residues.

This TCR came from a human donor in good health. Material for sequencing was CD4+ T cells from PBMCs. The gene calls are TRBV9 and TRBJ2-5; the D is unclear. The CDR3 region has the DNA TGTGCCAGCAGCCTCCGCATCACCCCCAAGGAGACCCAGTACTTC. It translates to CASSLRITPKETQYF.